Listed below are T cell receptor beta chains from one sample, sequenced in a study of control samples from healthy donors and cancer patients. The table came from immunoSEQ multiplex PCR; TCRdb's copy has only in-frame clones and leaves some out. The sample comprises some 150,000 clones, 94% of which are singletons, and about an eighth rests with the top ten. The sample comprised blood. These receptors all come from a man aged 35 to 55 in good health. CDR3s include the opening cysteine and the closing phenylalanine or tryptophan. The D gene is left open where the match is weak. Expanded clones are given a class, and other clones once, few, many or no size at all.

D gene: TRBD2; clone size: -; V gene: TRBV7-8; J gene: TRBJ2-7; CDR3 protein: CASSLTGLAGGPSYEQYF; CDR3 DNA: TGTGCCAGCAGCTTAACGGGACTAGCGGGAGGTCCCTCCTACGAGCAGTACTTC
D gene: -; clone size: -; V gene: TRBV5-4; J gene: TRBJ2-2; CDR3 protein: CASRYGDLNTGELFF; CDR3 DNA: TGTGCCAGCAGATACGGAGACCTGAACACCGGGGAGCTGTTTTTT
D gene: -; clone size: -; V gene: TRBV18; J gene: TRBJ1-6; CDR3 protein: CASSPTGELDNSPLHF; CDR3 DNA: TGTGCCAGCTCACCAACGGGAGAATTGGATAATTCACCCCTCCACTTT
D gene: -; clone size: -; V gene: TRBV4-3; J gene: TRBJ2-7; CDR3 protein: CASSQDRTASYEQYF; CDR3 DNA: TGCGCCAGCAGCCAAGATAGGACAGCTTCCTACGAGCAGTACTTC
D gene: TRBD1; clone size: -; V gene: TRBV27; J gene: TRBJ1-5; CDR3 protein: CASSKDRAWNQPQHF; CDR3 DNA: TGTGCCAGCAGTAAGGACAGGGCCTGGAATCAGCCCCAGCATTTT
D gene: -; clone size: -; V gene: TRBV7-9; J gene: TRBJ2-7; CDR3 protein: CASSLGEVQYF; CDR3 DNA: TGTGCCAGCAGCTTGGGGGAGGTGCAGTACTTC
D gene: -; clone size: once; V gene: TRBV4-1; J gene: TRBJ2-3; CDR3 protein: CASSQASDTDTQYF; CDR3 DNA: TGCGCCAGCAGCCAAGCCAGCGACACAGATACGCAGTATTTT
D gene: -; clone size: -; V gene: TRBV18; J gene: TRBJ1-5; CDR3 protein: CASSTTNPDSNQPQHF; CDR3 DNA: TGTGCCAGCTCCACCACCAACCCAGATAGCAATCAGCCCCAGCATTTT
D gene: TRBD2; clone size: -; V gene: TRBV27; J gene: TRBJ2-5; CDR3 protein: CASAGLAHQETQYF; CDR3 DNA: TGTGCCAGCGCGGGACTAGCGCACCAAGAGACCCAGTACTTC
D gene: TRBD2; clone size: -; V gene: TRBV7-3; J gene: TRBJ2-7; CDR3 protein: CASSLSSGSVDEQYF; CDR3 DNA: TGTGCCAGCAGCTTAAGTAGCGGGTCTGTCGACGAGCAGTACTTC
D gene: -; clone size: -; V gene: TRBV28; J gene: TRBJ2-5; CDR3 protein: CASSLFHETQYF; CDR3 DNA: TGTGCCAGCAGTTTATTCCACGAGACCCAGTACTTC
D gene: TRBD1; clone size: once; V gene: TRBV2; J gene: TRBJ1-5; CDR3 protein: CASRGQGNQPQHF; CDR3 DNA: TGTGCCAGCAGGGGACAGGGCAATCAGCCCCAGCATTTT
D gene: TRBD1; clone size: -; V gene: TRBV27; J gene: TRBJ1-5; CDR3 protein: CASQPRQGSNQPQHF; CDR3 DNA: TGTGCCAGCCAACCCCGACAGGGCAGCAATCAGCCCCAGCATTTT
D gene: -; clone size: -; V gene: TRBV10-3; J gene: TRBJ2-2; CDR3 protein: CAISDSQKGTGELFF; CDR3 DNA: TGTGCCATCAGTGATTCACAGAAGGGCACCGGGGAGCTGTTTTTT
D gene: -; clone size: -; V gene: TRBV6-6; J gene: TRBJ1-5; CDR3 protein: CASIADYSNQPQHF; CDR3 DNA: TGTGCCAGCATCGCGGACTATAGCAATCAGCCCCAGCATTTT
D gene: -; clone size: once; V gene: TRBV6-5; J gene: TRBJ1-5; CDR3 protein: CASRGGRYNQPQHF; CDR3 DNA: TGTGCCAGCAGGGGGGGACGGTACAATCAGCCCCAGCATTTT
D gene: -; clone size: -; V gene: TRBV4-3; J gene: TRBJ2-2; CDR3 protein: CASSQEGGPGELFF; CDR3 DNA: TGCGCCAGCAGCCAAGAAGGCGGTCCCGGGGAGCTGTTTTTT
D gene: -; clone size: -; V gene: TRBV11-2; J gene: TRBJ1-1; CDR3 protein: CASSHSRSHWATEAFF; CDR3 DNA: TGTGCCAGCAGCCATAGTCGGTCACACTGGGCCACTGAAGCTTTCTTT
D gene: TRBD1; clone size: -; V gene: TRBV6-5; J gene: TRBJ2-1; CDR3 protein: CASSYIGQGKIAQFF; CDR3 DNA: TGTGCCAGCAGTTACATTGGACAGGGGAAAATAGCCCAGTTCTTC
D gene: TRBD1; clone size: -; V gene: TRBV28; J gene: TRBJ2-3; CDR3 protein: CASSLLQGTDTQYF; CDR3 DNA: TGTGCCAGCAGTTTATTACAGGGGACAGATACGCAGTATTTT
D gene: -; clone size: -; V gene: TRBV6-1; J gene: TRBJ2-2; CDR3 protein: CASSEKVWAGELFF; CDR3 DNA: TGTGCCAGCAGTGAAAAGGTTTGGGCCGGGGAGCTGTTTTTT
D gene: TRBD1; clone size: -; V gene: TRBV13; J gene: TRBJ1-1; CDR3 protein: CASSWTGRGFLSEGSTRTEAFF; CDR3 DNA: TGTGCCAGCAGCTGGACAGGGAGGGGGTTTTTATCAGAAGGATCAACGAGGACTGAAGCTTTCTTT
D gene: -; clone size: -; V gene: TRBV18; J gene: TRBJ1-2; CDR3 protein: CASSPGSRNYGYTF; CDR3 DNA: TGTGCCAGCTCACCCGGATCCAGGAACTATGGCTACACCTTC
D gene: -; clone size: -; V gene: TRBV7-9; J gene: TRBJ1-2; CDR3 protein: CASSSAFGDYGYTF; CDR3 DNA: TGTGCCAGCAGCTCCGCGTTTGGGGACTATGGCTACACCTTC
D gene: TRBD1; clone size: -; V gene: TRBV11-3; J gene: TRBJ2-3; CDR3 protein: CASSLEPPRGTGPDTQYF; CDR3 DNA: TGTGCCAGCAGCTTAGAGCCCCCCCGGGGGACAGGGCCAGATACGCAGTATTTT
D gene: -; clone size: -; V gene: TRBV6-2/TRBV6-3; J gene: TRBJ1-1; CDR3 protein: CASSYLQGSRDGTEAFF; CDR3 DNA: TGTGCCAGCAGTTATTTACAGGGATCCCGAGACGGCACTGAAGCTTTCTTT
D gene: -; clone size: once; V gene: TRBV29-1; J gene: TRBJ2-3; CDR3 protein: CSAINRDTQYF; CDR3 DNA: TGCAGCGCCATTAACAGAGATACGCAGTATTTT
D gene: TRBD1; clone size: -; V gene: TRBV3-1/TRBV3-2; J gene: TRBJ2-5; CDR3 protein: CASSQGATGGSETQYF; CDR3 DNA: TGTGCCAGCAGCCAAGGGGCGACAGGGGGAAGCGAGACCCAGTACTTC
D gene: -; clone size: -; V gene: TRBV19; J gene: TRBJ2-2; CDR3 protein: CASSLAPEGGELFF; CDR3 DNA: TGTGCCAGTAGTCTGGCTCCAGAGGGCGGGGAGCTGTTTTTT
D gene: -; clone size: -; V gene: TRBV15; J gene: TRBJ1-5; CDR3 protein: CATSRSFSNQPQHF; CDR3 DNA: TGTGCCACCAGCAGATCCTTCTCCAATCAGCCCCAGCATTTT
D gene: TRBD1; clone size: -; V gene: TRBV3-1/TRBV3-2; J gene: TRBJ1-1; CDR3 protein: CASSQGTGAATEAFF; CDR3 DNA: TGTGCCAGCAGCCAGGGGACAGGGGCGGCTACTGAAGCTTTCTTT
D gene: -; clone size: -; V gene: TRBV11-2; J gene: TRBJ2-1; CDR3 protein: CASSQSANEQFF; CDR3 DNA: TGTGCCAGCAGCCAGAGTGCAAATGAGCAGTTCTTC
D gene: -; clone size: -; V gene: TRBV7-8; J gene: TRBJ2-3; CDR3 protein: CASSFKQRITDTQYF; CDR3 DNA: TGTGCCAGCAGCTTCAAACAGAGAATCACAGATACGCAGTATTTT
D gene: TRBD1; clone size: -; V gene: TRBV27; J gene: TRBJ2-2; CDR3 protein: CASRLTGGSGELFF; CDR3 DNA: TGTGCCAGCAGGTTGACAGGGGGCTCCGGGGAGCTGTTTTTT
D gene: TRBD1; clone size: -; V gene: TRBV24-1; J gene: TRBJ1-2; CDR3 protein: CATSDGAGQGLVLTGYTF; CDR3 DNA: TGTGCCACCAGTGATGGTGCGGGACAGGGTCTCGTCTTAACTGGCTACACCTTC
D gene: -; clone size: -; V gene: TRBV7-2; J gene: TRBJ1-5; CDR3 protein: CASSLGPNQPQHF; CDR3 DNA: TGTGCCAGCAGCTTGGGACCCAATCAGCCCCAGCATTTT
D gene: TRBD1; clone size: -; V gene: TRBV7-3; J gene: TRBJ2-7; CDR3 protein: CASSLIPTGISYEQYF; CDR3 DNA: TGTGCCAGCAGCTTAATCCCGACAGGGATATCCTACGAGCAGTACTTC
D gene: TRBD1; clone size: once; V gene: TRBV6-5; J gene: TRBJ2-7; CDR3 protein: CASSYHHRGVYEQYF; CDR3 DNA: TGTGCCAGCAGTTATCATCACAGGGGAGTCTACGAGCAGTACTTC
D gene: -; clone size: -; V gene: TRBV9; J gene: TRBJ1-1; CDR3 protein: CASSESDGEAFF; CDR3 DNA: TGTGCCAGCAGCGAGAGTGACGGTGAAGCTTTCTTT
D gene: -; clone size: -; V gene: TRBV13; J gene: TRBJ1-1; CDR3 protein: CASSPSPSNHAEAFF; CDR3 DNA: TGTGCCAGCAGCCCGAGCCCATCAAACCACGCTGAAGCTTTCTTT
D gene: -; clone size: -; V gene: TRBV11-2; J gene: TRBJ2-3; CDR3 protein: CASFRSSTSTDTQYF; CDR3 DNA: TGTGCCAGCTTTCGTTCTAGCACAAGCACAGATACGCAGTATTTT
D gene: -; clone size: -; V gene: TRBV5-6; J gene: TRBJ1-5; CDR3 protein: CASSQMTSNQPQHF; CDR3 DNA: TGTGCCAGCAGCCAGATGACAAGCAATCAGCCCCAGCATTTT
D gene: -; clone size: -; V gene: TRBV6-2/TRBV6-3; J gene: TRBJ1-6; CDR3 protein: CASSIIAHQSDSPLHF; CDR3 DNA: TGTGCCAGCAGTATCATTGCCCATCAGTCGGATTCACCCCTCCACTTT
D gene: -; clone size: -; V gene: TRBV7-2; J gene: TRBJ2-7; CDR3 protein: CASSYRVSYEQYF; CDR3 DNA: TGTGCCAGCAGCTACAGGGTTTCCTACGAGCAGTACTTC
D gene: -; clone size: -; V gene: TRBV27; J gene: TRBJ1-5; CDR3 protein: CASSLIGQPQHF; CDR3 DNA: TGTGCCAGCAGCCTAATCGGTCAGCCCCAGCATTTT
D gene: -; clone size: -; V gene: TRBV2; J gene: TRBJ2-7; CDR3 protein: CASIPGELSYEQYF; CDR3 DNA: TGTGCCAGCATTCCTGGTGAACTCTCCTACGAGCAGTACTTC
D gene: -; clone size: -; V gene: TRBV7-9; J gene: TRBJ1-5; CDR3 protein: CASSLDGGSNQPQHF; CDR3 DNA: TGTGCCAGCAGCTTAGACGGGGGTAGTAATCAGCCCCAGCATTTT
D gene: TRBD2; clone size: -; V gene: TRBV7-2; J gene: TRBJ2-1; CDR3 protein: CASSLGGSINEQFF; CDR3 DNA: TGTGCCAGCAGCTTAGGCGGGAGCATCAATGAGCAGTTCTTC
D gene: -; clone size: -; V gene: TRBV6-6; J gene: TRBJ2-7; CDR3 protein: CASSFPQGRGGYEQYF; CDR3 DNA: TGTGCCAGCAGTTTTCCGCAGGGGCGCGGGGGTTACGAGCAGTACTTC
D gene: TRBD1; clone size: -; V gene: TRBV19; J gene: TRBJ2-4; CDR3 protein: CASTRQGDGIQYF; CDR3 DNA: TGTGCCAGTACGCGACAGGGTGACGGCATTCAGTACTTC
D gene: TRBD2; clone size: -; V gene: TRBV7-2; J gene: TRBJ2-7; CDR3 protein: CASRASGGTYEQYF; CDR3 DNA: TGTGCCAGCAGGGCTAGCGGAGGAACCTACGAGCAGTACTTC
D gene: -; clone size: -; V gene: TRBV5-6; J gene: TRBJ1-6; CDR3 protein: CASSLALGNSPLHF; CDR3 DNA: TGTGCCAGCAGCTTGGCTCTGGGGAATTCACCCCTCCACTTT
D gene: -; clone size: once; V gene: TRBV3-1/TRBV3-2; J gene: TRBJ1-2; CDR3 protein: CASSHSDYGYTF; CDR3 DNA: TGTGCCAGCAGCCACAGTGACTATGGCTACACCTTC
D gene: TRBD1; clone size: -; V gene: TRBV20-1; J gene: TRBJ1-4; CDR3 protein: CSASSPGTGNEKLFF; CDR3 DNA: TGCAGTGCTAGTTCCCCCGGGACAGGGAATGAAAAACTGTTTTTT
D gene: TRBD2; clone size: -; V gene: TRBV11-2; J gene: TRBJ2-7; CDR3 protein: CASSLGRVKGLAGDEQYF; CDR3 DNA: TGTGCCAGCAGCTTAGGGAGGGTCAAGGGACTAGCAGGCGACGAGCAGTACTTC
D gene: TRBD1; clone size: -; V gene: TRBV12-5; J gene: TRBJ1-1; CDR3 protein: CASGGQGGEAFF; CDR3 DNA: TGTGCTAGTGGTGGCCAGGGGGGTGAAGCTTTCTTT
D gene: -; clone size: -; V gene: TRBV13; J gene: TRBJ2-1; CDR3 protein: CASSLEDSSYNEQFF; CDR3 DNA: TGTGCCAGCAGCTTAGAGGACAGCAGCTACAATGAGCAGTTCTTC
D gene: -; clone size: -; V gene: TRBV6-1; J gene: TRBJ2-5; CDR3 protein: CASSENPKETQYF; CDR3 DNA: TGTGCCAGCAGTGAAAATCCCAAAGAGACCCAGTACTTC
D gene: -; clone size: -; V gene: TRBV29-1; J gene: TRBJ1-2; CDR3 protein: CSIEDGNYGYTF; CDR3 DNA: TGCAGCATAGAAGACGGGAATTATGGCTACACCTTC
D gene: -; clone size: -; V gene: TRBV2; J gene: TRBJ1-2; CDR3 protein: CASSEGPEITF; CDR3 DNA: TGTGCCAGCAGTGAGGGACCTGAGATCACCTTC